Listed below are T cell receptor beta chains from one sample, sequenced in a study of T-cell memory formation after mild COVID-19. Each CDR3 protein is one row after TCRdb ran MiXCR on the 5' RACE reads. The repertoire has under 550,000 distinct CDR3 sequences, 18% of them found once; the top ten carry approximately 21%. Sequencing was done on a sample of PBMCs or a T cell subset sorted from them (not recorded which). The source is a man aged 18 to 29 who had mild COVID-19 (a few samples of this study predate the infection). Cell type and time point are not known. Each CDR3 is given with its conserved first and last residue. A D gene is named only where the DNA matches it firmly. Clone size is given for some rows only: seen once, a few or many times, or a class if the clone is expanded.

CDR3 DNA: TGCAGTGCTAGAGTCGGTAGCGGGGACCCTTCTACGCAGTATTTT; CDR3 protein: CSARVGSGDPSTQYF; V gene: TRBV20-1; D gene: TRBD2; clone size: NA; J gene: TRBJ2-3
CDR3 DNA: TGTGCCAGTAGGAGGACAGGAGTGAGTTATGGCTACACCTTC; CDR3 protein: CASRRTGVSYGYTF; V gene: TRBV19; D gene: TRBD1; clone size: NA; J gene: TRBJ1-2
CDR3 DNA: TGTGCCAGCAGTTACCCGGGACAGTCCACAGATACGCAGTATTTT; CDR3 protein: CASSYPGQSTDTQYF; V gene: TRBV6-2/TRBV6-3; D gene: TRBD1; clone size: NA; J gene: TRBJ2-3
CDR3 DNA: TGTGCCAGCAGCTTATCCGCCTCTATCGATGGAAACACCATATATTTT; CDR3 protein: CASSLSASIDGNTIYF; V gene: TRBV7-8; D gene: NA; clone size: NA; J gene: TRBJ1-3
CDR3 DNA: TGTGCCAGCAGCTTGGAGGTGACCGGGGAGCTGTTTTTT; CDR3 protein: CASSLEVTGELFF; V gene: TRBV5-5; D gene: NA; clone size: NA; J gene: TRBJ2-2
CDR3 DNA: TGTGCCAGCAGCCCCCGGGTTGAGTCCCGTTCCTACAATGAGCAGTTCTTC; CDR3 protein: CASSPRVESRSYNEQFF; V gene: TRBV7-2; D gene: NA; clone size: NA; J gene: TRBJ2-1
CDR3 DNA: TGTGCCAGCAGCCCCCAGATGGGCAGTGACTATGGCTACACCTTC; CDR3 protein: CASSPQMGSDYGYTF; V gene: TRBV14; D gene: NA; clone size: few; J gene: TRBJ1-2
CDR3 DNA: TGCAGTGCTCTTAAGGGCAGCACAGATACGCAGTATTTT; CDR3 protein: CSALKGSTDTQYF; V gene: TRBV20-1; D gene: NA; clone size: NA; J gene: TRBJ2-3
CDR3 DNA: TGTGCCAGCAGCCCGGGACCGAGTACTTACAATGAGCAGTTCTTC; CDR3 protein: CASSPGPSTYNEQFF; V gene: TRBV12-3/TRBV12-4; D gene: NA; clone size: NA; J gene: TRBJ2-1
CDR3 DNA: TGCGCCAGCAGCCAAGGGTTGCGGGGCTACGAGCAGTACTTC; CDR3 protein: CASSQGLRGYEQYF; V gene: TRBV4-1; D gene: NA; clone size: many; J gene: TRBJ2-7
CDR3 DNA: TGCAGTGCTGCCCTCGGACTAGCGGGAAACTACAATGAGCAGTTCTTC; CDR3 protein: CSAALGLAGNYNEQFF; V gene: TRBV20-1; D gene: TRBD2; clone size: few; J gene: TRBJ2-1
CDR3 DNA: TGTGCCAGCAGTTACCTCGGTGGGGGTTCTTACAATGAGCAGTTCTTC; CDR3 protein: CASSYLGGGSYNEQFF; V gene: TRBV6-2/TRBV6-3; D gene: NA; clone size: NA; J gene: TRBJ2-1
CDR3 DNA: TGTGCCAGCAGGGCTCCAGGAGACAACACTGAAGCTTTCTTT; CDR3 protein: CASRAPGDNTEAFF; V gene: TRBV2; D gene: NA; clone size: few; J gene: TRBJ1-1
CDR3 DNA: TGCGCCAGCAGCGCGGGACTAGCGGCCAATGAGCAGTTCTTC; CDR3 protein: CASSAGLAANEQFF; V gene: TRBV5-1; D gene: TRBD2; clone size: many; J gene: TRBJ2-1
CDR3 DNA: TGTGCCAGCAACGACGGGGGGGGCTATGGCTACACCTTC; CDR3 protein: CASNDGGGYGYTF; V gene: TRBV6-6; D gene: NA; clone size: NA; J gene: TRBJ1-2
CDR3 DNA: TGTGCCAGCTCACCCCAACCGGGACAGGTGGAAGAGACCCAGTACTTC; CDR3 protein: CASSPQPGQVEETQYF; V gene: TRBV18; D gene: TRBD1; clone size: NA; J gene: TRBJ2-5
CDR3 DNA: TGTGCCAGCAGTATGGGCCCGATTAACCCGTATTTT; CDR3 protein: CASSMGPINPYF; V gene: TRBV13; D gene: NA; clone size: NA; J gene: TRBJ2-3
CDR3 DNA: TGCAGTGCTATGCTTCGTATGGGGAACTATGGCTACACCTTC; CDR3 protein: CSAMLRMGNYGYTF; V gene: TRBV20-1; D gene: NA; clone size: few; J gene: TRBJ1-2
CDR3 DNA: TGTGCCAGCAGTGTGGCAGCCTTCTCTGGAAACACCATATATTTT; CDR3 protein: CASSVAAFSGNTIYF; V gene: TRBV6-1; D gene: NA; clone size: NA; J gene: TRBJ1-3
CDR3 DNA: TGTGCCAGCAGTTTTGGGCGCACATATACGCAGTATTTT; CDR3 protein: CASSFGRTYTQYF; V gene: TRBV27; D gene: NA; clone size: few; J gene: TRBJ2-3
CDR3 DNA: TGTGCCAGCAGGGAGCGTAGCTTCTCTGGAAACACCATATATTTT; CDR3 protein: CASRERSFSGNTIYF; V gene: TRBV12-3/TRBV12-4; D gene: NA; clone size: NA; J gene: TRBJ1-3
CDR3 DNA: TGTGCCAGCAGTTTGGGGGGTGAGGTCTACGAGCAGTACTTC; CDR3 protein: CASSLGGEVYEQYF; V gene: TRBV27; D gene: NA; clone size: NA; J gene: TRBJ2-7
CDR3 DNA: TGTGCCAGCGGAAGGGACACTATGAACACTGAAGCTTTCTTT; CDR3 protein: CASGRDTMNTEAFF; V gene: TRBV6-5; D gene: NA; clone size: NA; J gene: TRBJ1-1
CDR3 DNA: TGCGCCAGCAGATCCGTTGGTGGCTACACCTTC; CDR3 protein: CASRSVGGYTF; V gene: TRBV5-1; D gene: NA; clone size: NA; J gene: TRBJ1-2
CDR3 DNA: TGCGCCAGCAGCGCCCGACAGGGGGCCGCCTACGAGCAGTACTTC; CDR3 protein: CASSARQGAAYEQYF; V gene: TRBV5-1; D gene: TRBD1; clone size: NA; J gene: TRBJ2-7
CDR3 DNA: TGTGCCAGCAGCGGGAAGACATCGGGACTAGCCACCGGGGAGCTGTTTTTT; CDR3 protein: CASSGKTSGLATGELFF; V gene: TRBV9; D gene: TRBD2; clone size: NA; J gene: TRBJ2-2
CDR3 DNA: TGTGCCAGCAGCTGGAAGGGGGGAACTTCACCCCTCCACTTT; CDR3 protein: CASSWKGGTSPLHF; V gene: TRBV7-9; D gene: NA; clone size: few; J gene: TRBJ1-6
CDR3 DNA: TGCGCCAGCAGTGGAGGACAGGGGGTTATGGATGAGCAGTTCTTC; CDR3 protein: CASSGGQGVMDEQFF; V gene: TRBV5-1; D gene: TRBD1; clone size: NA; J gene: TRBJ2-1
CDR3 DNA: TGCGCCAGCAGCCTGGGACTAGCGGGGGATTGGGAGACCCAGTACTTC; CDR3 protein: CASSLGLAGDWETQYF; V gene: TRBV5-1; D gene: TRBD2; clone size: NA; J gene: TRBJ2-5
CDR3 DNA: TGTGCCAGCAGCCCCGTCTCAGGGGGAACTGAAGCTTTCTTT; CDR3 protein: CASSPVSGGTEAFF; V gene: TRBV7-2; D gene: TRBD1; clone size: NA; J gene: TRBJ1-1
CDR3 DNA: TGCAGTGCTAGAACCTCCAACTCGAACCTTAGAGCTAACTATGGCTACACCTTC; CDR3 protein: CSARTSNSNLRANYGYTF; V gene: TRBV20-1; D gene: NA; clone size: NA; J gene: TRBJ1-2
CDR3 DNA: TGTGCCAGCAGTTTCCAGGGCCCCCGGTCACCCCTCCACTTT; CDR3 protein: CASSFQGPRSPLHF; V gene: TRBV6-6; D gene: NA; clone size: NA; J gene: TRBJ1-6
CDR3 DNA: TGCAGCGTTGAAGAGCTGGGGCCAAATCAGCCCCAGCATTTT; CDR3 protein: CSVEELGPNQPQHF; V gene: TRBV29-1; D gene: NA; clone size: NA; J gene: TRBJ1-5
CDR3 DNA: TGTGCCAGTAGTCCTTACTCGGACAGGGGGCAAGAGACCCAGTACTTC; CDR3 protein: CASSPYSDRGQETQYF; V gene: TRBV19; D gene: TRBD1; clone size: few; J gene: TRBJ2-5
CDR3 DNA: TGCGCCAGCAGCCAAGGGGGCGGGGGGGCCCCAGATACGCAGTATTTT; CDR3 protein: CASSQGGGGAPDTQYF; V gene: TRBV4-3; D gene: TRBD2; clone size: NA; J gene: TRBJ2-3
CDR3 DNA: TGCAGTCCCGGACTACCCTACCAAGAGACCCAGTACTTC; CDR3 protein: CSPGLPYQETQYF; V gene: TRBV20-1; D gene: NA; clone size: few; J gene: TRBJ2-5
CDR3 DNA: TGTGCCAGCAGTCCCCTCGCGACTTATGGCTACACCTTC; CDR3 protein: CASSPLATYGYTF; V gene: TRBV6-2/TRBV6-3; D gene: NA; clone size: NA; J gene: TRBJ1-2
CDR3 DNA: TGCAGTGCCTGGGCCTCCCAAGCCAAAAACATTCAGTACTTC; CDR3 protein: CSAWASQAKNIQYF; V gene: TRBV20-1; D gene: NA; clone size: NA; J gene: TRBJ2-4
CDR3 DNA: TGCAGCGGCTCTCCGGCGGACAGCGCCTCTGGAAACACCATATATTTT; CDR3 protein: CSGSPADSASGNTIYF; V gene: TRBV20-1; D gene: NA; clone size: NA; J gene: TRBJ1-3